The 21 T cell receptor beta chains reported below all come from one sample, sequenced in a study of blood T cell repertoires in COVID-19. Clones were read by immunoSEQ multiplex PCR, and TCRdb kept only the in-frame ones, dropping some. Of approximately 410,000 clones in the sample, about nine tenths were seen once. The sequencing input was peripheral blood. All receptors derive from a woman aged 30 to 39 with active or convalescent COVID-19.

J is TRBJ1-2 and V is TRBV5-1, with 8 bases lining up with TRBD1. Germline lookup yields CDR1 SGHRS and CDR2 YFSETQ. J was trimmed by 8 bases and V by 0 bases; bases with no gene match: 9. The CDR3 is made up of 15 amino acids. The CDR3 nucleotides read TGCGCCAGCAGCTTGGGGGCAGGGGGCGAGAAGGGCTACACCTTC. Protein sequence: CASSLGAGGEKGYTF.

This sequence joins TRBV5-4 and TRBJ2-5; 7 bases are shared with TRBD1. The trim removed 0 bases at V and 5 bases at J, leaving 7 bases unmatched. This CDR3 region has 15 residues. CDR1 and CDR2 from the germline V gene are SGHNT and YYREEE (reference sequence). DNA of the CDR3: TGTGCCAGCAGCTTGGCAAAGGGGGCTCGGGAGACCCAGTACTTC. Translating it yields CASSLAKGARETQYF.

The V and J genes are TRBV19 and TRBJ2-1; D unclear. The V end lost 0 bases, the J end lost 3 bases, and 9 bases lay between the germline ends. Germline-derived CDR1 and CDR2 are LNHDA and SQIVND (reference sequence). The CDR3 has 15 amino acids. The CDR3 protein is CASSIDGGYYNEQFF. CDR3 coding DNA: TGTGCCAGTAGTATAGACGGCGGCTACTACAATGAGCAGTTCTTC.

The chain joins TRBV29-1 to TRBJ2-2; D is perhaps TRBD2 (6 bases). Trimming shortened V by 2 bases and J by 0 bases, and 13 bases separated the two germline ends. This CDR3 comprises 16 residues. CDR1 is SQVTM and CDR2 is ANQGSEA in the germline V gene. As DNA, the CDR3 is TGCAGCGTTGAAACTCGTCGGGGGACGAACACCGGGGAGCTGTTTTTT. Translated: CSVETRRGTNTGELFF.

The chain uses TRBV12-3 or TRBV12-4 and TRBJ1-6; D perhaps matches TRBD1 (5 bases). There are 12 residues in the CDR3. V was pared by 2 bases and J by 13 bases, with 9 bases between. CDR3 coding DNA: TGTGCCAGCAGTTTAAGCGGGGGGCCCCTCCACTTT. This sequence encodes CASSLSGGPLHF.

V is TRBV2 and J is TRBJ1-2; 10 positions match TRBD1. Losses at the gene ends were 5 bases for V and 7 bases for J; bases not matched to a gene: 7. Per the germline V gene, CDR1 is SNHLY and CDR2 is FYNNEI. The CDR3 spans 14 residues. Written as DNA, the CDR3 is TGTGCCAGCAGTACCGGGACAGGGGTTGTTGGCTACACCTTC. Translated, it gives CASSTGTGVVGYTF.

The chain recombines TRBV4-1 with TRBJ1-6, with 9 nucleotides matching TRBD1. Per the germline V gene, CDR1 is MGHRA and CDR2 is YSYEKL. After removal of 2 bases from V and 7 bases from J, the junction contained 3 bases not matched to a gene. This CDR3 region has 15 residues. The CDR3 loop is CASSQPGTGNSPLHF. The CDR3 DNA is TGCGCCAGCAGCCAACCCGGGACAGGGAATTCACCCCTCCACTTT.

V usage is TRBV9 and J usage is TRBJ1-2, with 9 bases identical to TRBD1. V shed 6 bases, J shed 6 bases, and the junction held 12 bases outside the gene matches. There are 15 residues in the CDR3. Germline V gene data show CDR1 as SGDLS and CDR2 as YYNGEE. The DNA for the CDR3 is TGTGCCAGCAACACCGGGACAGGGATTAAAAATGGCTACACCTTC. Its protein product is CASNTGTGIKNGYTF.

The chain is built from TRBV5-1 and TRBJ1-3, with D possibly TRBD1 on 6 matching bases. Germline V gives CDR1 SGHRS, CDR2 YFSETQ. The CDR3 contains 13 residues. Trimming took off 4 bases at V and 3 bases at J, with 8 bases between the two ends. CDR3 DNA sequence: TGCGCCAGCAGCGGGACAAATGGAAACACCATATATTTT. Translated, it gives CASSGTNGNTIYF.

The chain carries TRBV2 and TRBJ1-6; no definite D call. The CDR3 runs 13 residues. The V gene lost 0 bases and the J gene lost 9 bases, with 6 bases spanning the gap. Germline CDR1 is SNHLY and CDR2 is FYNNEI. The CDR3 reads CASSEAYGSPLHF. CDR3 in DNA: TGTGCCAGCAGTGAAGCTTACGGTTCACCCCTCCACTTT.

The chain links TRBV6-1 to TRBJ1-1; possibly TRBD1 for D (5 bases). The CDR3 totals 15 residues. CDR1 and CDR2 from the germline V gene are MNHNS and SASEGT. The V gene lost 1 base and the J gene lost 4 bases, with 13 bases spanning the gap. CDR3 DNA sequence: TGTGCCAGCAGTGAAGTTAGGGGCCCGGGCACTGAAGCTTTCTTT. It encodes CASSEVRGPGTEAFF.

V gene TRBV28 combines with J gene TRBJ1-5, with TRBD1 as a possible D gene (5 bases). The CDR3 spans 16 residues. Trimming removed 4 bases at V and 0 bases at J, with 13 bases between. Germline CDR1 is MDHEN and CDR2 is SYDVKM. CDR3 coding DNA: TGTGCCAGCAGTTCACCGGGACTTAATAGCAATCAGCCCCAGCATTTT. Translation: CASSSPGLNSNQPQHF.

V and J are TRBV12-3 or TRBV12-4 and TRBJ1-1; 8 positions match TRBD1. The V gene end was trimmed by 3 bases and the J gene end by 5 bases; junction bases not matched to a gene: 2. This CDR3 comprises 13 residues. The CDR3 sequence is CASSLTGETEAFF. In nucleotides, the CDR3 is TGTGCCAGCAGTTTGACAGGGGAGACTGAAGCTTTCTTT.

The CDR3 nucleotides read TGCGCCAGCAGCTTTGGGGCAGGGGGCCGAACAGATACGCAGTATTTT. This codes for CASSFGAGGRTDTQYF. The chain joins TRBV5-1 to TRBJ2-3; 8 nucleotides match TRBD1. The CDR3 extends over 16 amino acids. Germline loops: CDR1 SGHRS, CDR2 YFSETQ. V was clipped by 2 bases and J by 3 bases; unmatched bases: 8.

V usage is TRBV27 and J usage is TRBJ2-7; 9 nucleotides line up with TRBD1. After removal of 6 bases from V and 2 bases from J, the junction contained 8 bases not matched to a gene. Germline V gene data show CDR1 as MNHEY and CDR2 as SMNVEV (reference sequence). CDR3 size: 15 residues. The CDR3 DNA reads TGTGCCAGCAGCCATAGACAGGGGGTCCCCTACGAGCAGTACTTC. Translated: CASSHRQGVPYEQYF.

CDR3 coding DNA: TGTGCCAGTAGTTTTACTAGCTCCTACAATGAGCAGTTCTTC. Translated, it gives CASSFTSSYNEQFF. J is TRBJ2-1 and V is TRBV19; D perhaps matches TRBD2 (5 bases). V was shortened by 5 bases and J by 0 bases, with 8 bases between the two germline ends. From germline, CDR1 is LNHDA and CDR2 SQIVND (reference sequence). The CDR3 runs 14 residues.

This clone was counted a single time. The chain couples TRBV29-1 to TRBJ1-2; 9 bases map to TRBD1. The CDR3 contains 12 residues. The germline CDR1 and CDR2 sequences are SQVTM and ANQGSEA. The trim removed 6 bases at V and 5 bases at J, leaving 4 bases unmatched. The CDR3 region is CSVNDRGYGYTF. The DNA of the CDR3 is TGCAGCGTCAACGACAGGGGGTATGGCTACACCTTC.

The V gene is TRBV28, the J gene TRBJ2-7, with 11 bases lining up with TRBD2. This CDR3 spans 15 amino acids. V gave up 5 bases and J gave up 4 bases; unmatched junction bases: 7. CDR1 is MDHEN, CDR2 SYDVKM, per germline. The DNA of the CDR3 is TGTGCCAGCAGTATGGTAGCGGGAGGGCCTTACGAGCAGTACTTC. Protein: CASSMVAGGPYEQYF.

This sequence joins TRBV19 and TRBJ1-5; D possibly corresponds to TRBD1 (6 bases). The germline CDR1 and CDR2 sequences are LNHDA and SQIVND (reference sequence). This CDR3 comprises 17 residues. V was trimmed by 3 bases and J by 3 bases, leaving 18 bases between them. CDR3 region: CASSIRDTAPFNQPQHF. The DNA for the CDR3 is TGTGCCAGTAGTATTCGGGACACCGCACCGTTCAATCAGCCCCAGCATTTT.

V usage is TRBV6-5 and J usage is TRBJ2-7; 7 bases align to TRBD2. This CDR3 is built from 12 residues. V lost 7 bases and J lost 6; bases outside the gene matches: 6. Germline loops: CDR1 MNHEY, CDR2 SVGAGI. The CDR3 protein is CASNRSGGEQYF. CDR3 sequence (DNA): TGTGCCAGCAACCGGTCGGGGGGCGAGCAGTACTTC.

The V gene is TRBV5-8, the J gene TRBJ1-6; 8 bases line up with TRBD1. CDR3 length equals 13 residues. J was trimmed by 11 bases and V by 4 bases; bases with no gene match: 5. CDR1 SGHTS and CDR2 YDEGEE come from the germline V gene. In nucleotides, the CDR3 is TGTGCCAGCAGCAGGACAGGGAATACACCCCTCCACTTT. Translation gives CASSRTGNTPLHF.